Listed below are T cell receptor beta chains from one sample, sequenced in a study of cytomegalovirus exposure and HLA in healthy donors. Only in-frame clones appear in the TCRdb table, and some are missing; sequencing was by immunoSEQ multiplex PCR. The repertoire holds some 160,000 clones, with around 77% as singletons. Sequencing was carried out using PBMCs. The receptors were sampled from a man aged 50 or older in good health and CMV-seropositive. CDR3s include the opening cysteine and the closing phenylalanine or tryptophan. A D gene is named only where the DNA matches it firmly. Expanded clones are given a class, and other clones once, few, many or no size at all.

J gene: TRBJ1-6
clone size: NA
D gene: NA
V gene: TRBV7-9
CDR3 protein: CASSLAGARNSPLHF
CDR3 DNA: TGTGCCAGCAGCTTAGCGGGGGCGCGGAATTCACCCCTCCACTTT

J gene: TRBJ2-3
clone size: NA
D gene: TRBD2
V gene: TRBV4-3
CDR3 protein: CASSPGGAGGTDTQYF
CDR3 DNA: TGCGCCAGCAGCCCAGGGGGAGCGGGGGGTACAGATACGCAGTATTTT

J gene: TRBJ1-4
clone size: few
D gene: NA
V gene: TRBV11-2
CDR3 protein: CASSSRDATNEKLFF
CDR3 DNA: TGTGCCAGCAGCTCCCGGGATGCAACTAATGAAAAACTGTTTTTT

J gene: TRBJ1-2
clone size: once
D gene: NA
V gene: TRBV27
CDR3 protein: CASSFQGSYGYTF
CDR3 DNA: TGTGCCAGCAGTTTCCAGGGTTCGTATGGCTACACCTTC

J gene: TRBJ2-2
clone size: NA
D gene: NA
V gene: TRBV9
CDR3 protein: CASSVELPGLTGELFF
CDR3 DNA: TGTGCCAGCAGCGTAGAGCTCCCAGGGCTCACCGGGGAGCTGTTTTTT

J gene: TRBJ1-5
clone size: NA
D gene: TRBD1
V gene: TRBV27
CDR3 protein: CASRPLTGTGDNQPQHF
CDR3 DNA: TGTGCCAGCAGGCCACTTACCGGGACAGGAGATAATCAGCCCCAGCATTTT

J gene: TRBJ1-5
clone size: NA
D gene: TRBD1
V gene: TRBV6-1
CDR3 protein: CATATGVNQPQHF
CDR3 DNA: TGTGCCACCGCGACAGGGGTCAATCAGCCCCAGCATTTT

J gene: TRBJ1-2
clone size: NA
D gene: NA
V gene: TRBV5-6
CDR3 protein: CASSFTGGDYGYTF
CDR3 DNA: TGTGCCAGCAGCTTCACTGGCGGGGACTATGGCTACACCTTC

J gene: TRBJ1-5
clone size: NA
D gene: TRBD1
V gene: TRBV7-6
CDR3 protein: CASSLGRGYGSNQPQHF
CDR3 DNA: TGTGCCAGCAGCCTGGGCAGGGGGTATGGTAGCAATCAGCCCCAGCATTTT

J gene: TRBJ2-7
clone size: NA
D gene: NA
V gene: TRBV6-5
CDR3 protein: CASSLFSRGYEQYF
CDR3 DNA: TGTGCCAGCAGTCTCTTCTCCAGGGGCTACGAGCAGTACTTC

J gene: TRBJ2-1
clone size: NA
D gene: NA
V gene: TRBV30
CDR3 protein: CAWNLLRGGNEQFF
CDR3 DNA: TGTGCCTGGAACCTCCTTCGAGGGGGCAATGAGCAGTTCTTC

J gene: TRBJ1-5
clone size: NA
D gene: TRBD1
V gene: TRBV7-9
CDR3 protein: CASSLAGGGNQPQHF
CDR3 DNA: TGTGCCAGCAGCTTAGCAGGGGGCGGCAATCAGCCCCAGCATTTT

J gene: TRBJ2-7
clone size: NA
D gene: TRBD1
V gene: TRBV29-1
CDR3 protein: CSVYGQGTYEQYF
CDR3 DNA: TGCAGCGTTTATGGACAGGGGACCTACGAGCAGTACTTC

J gene: TRBJ2-7
clone size: NA
D gene: TRBD2
V gene: TRBV28
CDR3 protein: CASTTSGGYEQYF
CDR3 DNA: TGTGCCAGCACCACAAGCGGGGGCTACGAGCAGTACTTC

J gene: TRBJ2-3
clone size: NA
D gene: TRBD1
V gene: TRBV4-1
CDR3 protein: CASSQRQGATDTQYF
CDR3 DNA: TGCGCCAGCAGCCAGCGACAGGGAGCAACAGATACGCAGTATTTT

J gene: TRBJ2-7
clone size: NA
D gene: TRBD1
V gene: TRBV7-3
CDR3 protein: CASSLAGTETYEQYF
CDR3 DNA: TGTGCCAGCAGCTTAGCCGGGACAGAGACCTACGAGCAGTACTTC